The entry below gives a single T cell receptor (beta chain) sequence along with its context. The PCR employed 60 Vbeta primers together with 13 Jbeta primers. TCRdb keeps only in-frame clones here, not all; method: immunoSEQ multiplex PCR. The repertoire holds about 120,000 clones, with 78% as singletons. This sample was included in a study of cytomegalovirus exposure and HLA in healthy donors. This CDR3 comprises 14 residues. Trimming removed 6 bases from V and 3 bases from J, with 12 bases in between. Germline CDR1 reads SGHVS; CDR2 reads FQNEAQ. This clonotype was obtained from a woman aged 30 to 39 in good health and CMV-seropositive. Sequenced input: PBMCs. V gene TRBV7-8 combines with J gene TRBJ2-1; tentative D call: TRBD2 (5 bases). CDR3 coding DNA: TGTGCCAGCAGTGGCGGCGGACTCTACAATGAGCAGTTCTTC. Its protein product is CASSGGGLYNEQFF. Supplemented by reference TRBV7-8 and TRBJ2-1, the full variable domain reads GAGVSQSPRYKVAKRGQDVALRCDPISGHVSLFWYQQALGQGPEFLTYFQNEAQLDKSGLPSDRFFAERPEGSVSTLKIQRTQQEDSAVYLCASSGGGLYNEQFFGPGTRLTVL.